This T cell receptor beta chain was sequenced for a study of tumor and adjacent non-tumor tissue in lung cancer. Study as a whole: Aged about 30 to 76 years, patients included roughly ten men and about 5 women with stage I to III disease.

TCRbeta libraries were built with three rounds of nested PCR, modified from ARM-PCR. TCRdb passed the multiplex PCR reads through MiXCR, listing each CDR3 protein once. This table has approximately 120,000 distinct CDR3 sequences, more than 70% appearing once. This clonotype was seen ten or more times. As yet, its antigen is unknown. Study-wide points: Top 100 clones took a larger repertoire share in normal lung. Patients with more diverse tumor TCRs had worse survival.

RNA was extracted from bulk tissue without any cell sorting. The V end was cut by 6 bases, the J end by 1 base, with 13 bases between. CDR1 and CDR2 from the germline V gene are MNHEY and SVGEGT. CDR3 length equals 14 residues. This clonotype was sampled from a woman aged 60 to 75 with non-small cell lung cancer. The sequenced sample was lung tumor tissue. This rearrangement joins TRBV6-2 or TRBV6-3 to TRBJ2-7, with D perhaps TRBD1 (6 bases). CDR3 protein: CASSRSGQSYEQYF. For the CDR3, the DNA is TGTGCCAGCAGCCGCTCCGGACAGTCCTACGAGCAGTACTTC.